This T cell receptor (beta chain) appears in the sequencing data of a study of blood T cell repertoires in COVID-19. V trimming: 7 bases; J trimming: 6 bases; junction bases outside the gene matches: 4. This CDR3 has 11 amino acids. The germline CDR1 and CDR2 sequences are DFQATT and SNEGSKA (reference sequence). Here immunoSEQ multiplex PCR was the method, and the copy in TCRdb shows in-frame clones only, minus some. The sample comprises roughly 200,000 clones, around 84% of which are singletons, and 20% rests with the top ten. This rearrangement joins TRBV20-1 to TRBJ1-2; 8 bases agree with TRBD1. This clonotype was sampled from a human donor in a cohort sampled during active COVID-19. Sequenced: peripheral blood. This chain's CDR3 is CSVSGGDGYTF. The CDR3 nucleotides are TGCAGTGTTTCAGGGGGCGATGGCTACACCTTC.